This T cell receptor (beta chain) comes out of a study of blood T cells in healthy people across ages. Points from the study as a whole: In older individuals, TCR beta diversity per million T cells was lower, falling roughly linearly with age.

V was clipped by 2 bases and J by 1 base, with 17 bases between them. CDR3 length: 16 residues. Germline CDR1 and CDR2: DFQATT and SNEGSKA (reference sequence). This clonotype was observed a handful of times. Its target is unknown. For the second PCR, which ran for roughly 6 to 11 cycles, a sample-barcoded 5' primer and a J-beta primer mix were used. MiXCR, applied by TCRdb to the 5' RACE reads, yields one record per CDR3 protein. This table holds under 750,000 distinct CDR3 sequences, about 45% found once. Total RNA extracted from each sample amounted to at least 5 micrograms. The sequenced sample was blood. The sequence came from a man of 80 years or more in good health. The chain combines TRBV20-1 with TRBJ1-2, with D perhaps TRBD1 (5 bases). The DNA of the CDR3 is TGCAGTGCTAGACGCGCCCAGGGTGGGAGTAACTATGGCTACACCTTC. Its protein product is CSARRAQGGSNYGYTF.